The following is a T cell receptor (beta chain) sequence with its context. These data are taken from a study of control samples from healthy donors and cancer patients. Sequencing was performed with immunoSEQ multiplex PCR; in TCRdb, only in-frame clones are kept and a portion is missing. Altogether about 69,000 clones are present, around 84% being singletons, with the ten largest covering 2.9%. The sequence was collected from a woman aged 50 to 65 with lung cancer. Material: PBMCs.

CDR3 DNA sequence: TGTGCCAGCAGTTACAGTGCCGGGGTAACTGAAGCTTTCTTT. It codes for CASSYSAGVTEAFF. V gene TRBV6-5 combines with J gene TRBJ1-1; D unclear. This CDR3 has 14 amino acids. V shed 2 bases and J shed 5 bases, with 12 bases lying between them. Germline V gene lookup returns CDR1 MNHEY and CDR2 SVGAGI.